A single T cell receptor (beta chain) is shown here with its context. These data come from a study of blood T cell repertoires in COVID-19. CDR3 size: 16 residues. Germline V lookup: CDR1 MDHEN, CDR2 SYDVKM. V gave up 5 bases and J gave up 2 bases, with 16 bases separating them. The assay was immunoSEQ multiplex PCR, and TCRdb's table has in-frame clones only and misses some. This sample has around 230,000 clones, with approximately 82% found just once. This chain uses TRBV28 with TRBJ1-3; no firm D call. The receptor's source is a woman in her sixties or seventies with active or convalescent COVID-19. The sequenced sample consisted of peripheral blood. The DNA for the CDR3 is TGTGCCAGCAGTCCCCCAACCGCGGGGACTGGAAACACCATATATTTT. Translation: CASSPPTAGTGNTIYF.